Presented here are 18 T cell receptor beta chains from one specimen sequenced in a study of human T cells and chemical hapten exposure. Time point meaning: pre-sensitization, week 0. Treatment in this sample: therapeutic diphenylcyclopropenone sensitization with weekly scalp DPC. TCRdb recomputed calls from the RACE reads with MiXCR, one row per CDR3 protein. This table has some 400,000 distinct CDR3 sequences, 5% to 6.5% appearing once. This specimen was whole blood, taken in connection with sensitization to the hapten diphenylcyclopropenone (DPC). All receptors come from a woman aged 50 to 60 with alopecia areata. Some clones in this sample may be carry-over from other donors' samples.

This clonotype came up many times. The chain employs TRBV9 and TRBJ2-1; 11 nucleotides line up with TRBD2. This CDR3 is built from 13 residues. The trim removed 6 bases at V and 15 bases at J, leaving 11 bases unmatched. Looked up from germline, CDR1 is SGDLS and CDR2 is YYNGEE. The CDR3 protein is CASTPGLAAPLFF. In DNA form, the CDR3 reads TGTGCCAGCACCCCGGGACTAGCGGCACCTCTGTTCTTC. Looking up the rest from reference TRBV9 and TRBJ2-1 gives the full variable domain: DSGVTQTPKHLITATGQRVTLRCSPRSGDLSVYWYQQSLDQGLQFLIQYYNGEERAKGNILERFSAQQFPDLHSELNLSSLELGDSALYFCASTPGLAAPLFFGPGTRLTVL.

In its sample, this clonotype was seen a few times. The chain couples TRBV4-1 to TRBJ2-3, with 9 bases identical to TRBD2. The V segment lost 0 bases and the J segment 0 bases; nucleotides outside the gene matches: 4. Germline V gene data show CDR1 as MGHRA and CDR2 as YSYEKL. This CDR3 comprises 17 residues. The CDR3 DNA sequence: TGCGCCAGCAGCCAAGATCCTAGCGGGGCCAGCACAGATACGCAGTATTTT. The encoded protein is CASSQDPSGASTDTQYF.

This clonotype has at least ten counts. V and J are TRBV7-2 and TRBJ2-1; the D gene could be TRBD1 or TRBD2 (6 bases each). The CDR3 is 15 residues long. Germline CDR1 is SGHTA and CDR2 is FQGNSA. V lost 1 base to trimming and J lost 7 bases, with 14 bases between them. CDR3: CASSLVLGGRNEQFF. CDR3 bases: TGTGCCAGCAGCTTAGTCCTAGGGGGGAGGAATGAGCAGTTCTTC.

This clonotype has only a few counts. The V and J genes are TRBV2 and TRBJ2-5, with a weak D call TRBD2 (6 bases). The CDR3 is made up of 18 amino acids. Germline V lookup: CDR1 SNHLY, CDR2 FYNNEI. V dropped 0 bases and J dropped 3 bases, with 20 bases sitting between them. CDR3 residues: CASSEAGFAGRREETQYF. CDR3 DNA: TGTGCCAGCAGTGAAGCGGGCTTCGCGGGGAGGCGGGAAGAGACCCAGTACTTC. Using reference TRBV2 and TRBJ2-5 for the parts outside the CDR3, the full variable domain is EPEVTQTPSHQVTQMGQEVILRCVPISNHLYFYWYRQILGQKVEFLVSFYNNEISEKSEIFDDQFSVERPDGSNFTLKIRSTKLEDSAMYFCASSEAGFAGRREETQYFGPGTRLLVL.

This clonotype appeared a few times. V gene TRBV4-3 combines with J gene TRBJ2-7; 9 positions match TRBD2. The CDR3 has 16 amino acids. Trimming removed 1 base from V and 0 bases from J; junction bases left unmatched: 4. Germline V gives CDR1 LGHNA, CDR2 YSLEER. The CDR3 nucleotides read TGCGCCAGCAGCCAAGGCGGGCGGGAGGGCTCCTACGAGCAGTACTTC. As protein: CASSQGGREGSYEQYF.

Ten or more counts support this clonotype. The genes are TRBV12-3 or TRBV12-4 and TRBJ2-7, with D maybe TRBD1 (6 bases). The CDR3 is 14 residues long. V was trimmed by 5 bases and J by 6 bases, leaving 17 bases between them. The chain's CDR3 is CASSPGDPPGEQYF. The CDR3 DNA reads TGTGCCAGCAGTCCAGGGGACCCCCCGGGCGAGCAGTACTTC.

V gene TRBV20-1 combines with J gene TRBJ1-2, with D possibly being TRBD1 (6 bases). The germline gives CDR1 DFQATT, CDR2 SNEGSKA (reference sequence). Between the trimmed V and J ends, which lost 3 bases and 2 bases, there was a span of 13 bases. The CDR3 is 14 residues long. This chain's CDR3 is CSARPWTENYGYTF. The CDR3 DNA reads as TGCAGTGCTAGGCCCTGGACAGAGAACTATGGCTACACCTTC.

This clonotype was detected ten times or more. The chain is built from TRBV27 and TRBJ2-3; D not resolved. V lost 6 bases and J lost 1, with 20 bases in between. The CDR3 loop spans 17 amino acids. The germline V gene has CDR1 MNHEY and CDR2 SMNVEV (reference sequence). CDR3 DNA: TGTGCCAGCAGGTACTTAAAGGGTGTCGCGGGCACAGATACGCAGTATTTT. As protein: CASRYLKGVAGTDTQYF.

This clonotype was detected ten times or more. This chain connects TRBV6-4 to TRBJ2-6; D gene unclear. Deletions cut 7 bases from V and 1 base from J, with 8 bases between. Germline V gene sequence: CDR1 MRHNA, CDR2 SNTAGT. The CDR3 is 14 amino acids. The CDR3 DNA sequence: TGTGCCAGCAAGACTGATTCTGGGGCCAACGTCCTGACTTTC. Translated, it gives CASKTDSGANVLTF.

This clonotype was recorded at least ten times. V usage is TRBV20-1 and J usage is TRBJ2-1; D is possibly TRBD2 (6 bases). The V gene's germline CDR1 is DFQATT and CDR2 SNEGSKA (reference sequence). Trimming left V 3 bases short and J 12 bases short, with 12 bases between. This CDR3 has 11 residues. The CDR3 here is CSASREWMQFF. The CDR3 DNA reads TGCAGTGCTAGTCGGGAGTGGATGCAGTTCTTC.

The CDR3 reads CASSQTQGSGNTIYF. CDR3 coding DNA: TGCGCCAGCAGCCAGACTCAGGGTTCTGGAAACACCATATATTTT. This chain uses TRBV4-1 with TRBJ1-3; D is possibly TRBD1 (5 bases). V lost 3 bases and J lost 1, with 10 bases in between. The CDR3 runs 15 residues. Germline loops: CDR1 MGHRA, CDR2 YSYEKL.

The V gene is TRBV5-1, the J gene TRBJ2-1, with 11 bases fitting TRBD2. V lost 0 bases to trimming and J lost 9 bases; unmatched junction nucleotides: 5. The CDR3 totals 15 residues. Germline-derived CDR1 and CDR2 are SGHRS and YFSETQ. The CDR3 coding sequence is TGCGCCAGCAGCTTGGGTCTTGGACTAGCGGGTGAGCAGTTCTTC. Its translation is CASSLGLGLAGEQFF.

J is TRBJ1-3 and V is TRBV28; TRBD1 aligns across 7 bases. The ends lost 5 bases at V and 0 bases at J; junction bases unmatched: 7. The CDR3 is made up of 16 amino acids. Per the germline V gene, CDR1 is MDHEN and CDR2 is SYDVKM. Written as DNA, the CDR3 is TGTGCCAGCAGTCAGGGGGGACGGATCTCTGGAAACACCATATATTTT. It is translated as CASSQGGRISGNTIYF. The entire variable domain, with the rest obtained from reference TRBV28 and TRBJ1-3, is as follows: DVKVTQSSRYLVKRTGEKVFLECVQDMDHENMFWYRQDPGLGLRLIYFSYDVKMKEKGDIPEGYSVSREKKERFSLILESASTNQTSMYLCASSQGGRISGNTIYFGEGSWLTVV.

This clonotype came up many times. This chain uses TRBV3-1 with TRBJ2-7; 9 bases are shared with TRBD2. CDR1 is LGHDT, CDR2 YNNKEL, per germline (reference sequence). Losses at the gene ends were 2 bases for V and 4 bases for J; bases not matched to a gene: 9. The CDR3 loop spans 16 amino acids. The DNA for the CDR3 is TGTGCCAGCAGCCAACACACTAGCGGGCTAGCTTACGAGCAGTACTTC. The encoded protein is CASSQHTSGLAYEQYF.

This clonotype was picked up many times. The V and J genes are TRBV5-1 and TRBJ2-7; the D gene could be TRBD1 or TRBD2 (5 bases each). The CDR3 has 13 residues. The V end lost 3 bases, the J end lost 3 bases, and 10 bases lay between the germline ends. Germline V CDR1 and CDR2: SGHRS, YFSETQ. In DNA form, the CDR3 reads TGCGCCAGCAGCTACGGGGCACTCTACGAGCAGTACTTC. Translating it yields CASSYGALYEQYF.

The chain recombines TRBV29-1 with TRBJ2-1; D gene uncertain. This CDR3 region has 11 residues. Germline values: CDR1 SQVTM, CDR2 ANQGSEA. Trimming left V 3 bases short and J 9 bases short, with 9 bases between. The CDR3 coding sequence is TGCAGCGTTGACCTCACGGGTGAGCAGTTCTTC. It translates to CSVDLTGEQFF.

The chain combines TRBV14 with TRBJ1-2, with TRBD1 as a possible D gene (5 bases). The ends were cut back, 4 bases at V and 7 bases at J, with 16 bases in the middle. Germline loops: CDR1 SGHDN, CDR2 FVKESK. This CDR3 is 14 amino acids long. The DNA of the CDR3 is TGTGCCAGCAGCCCTGGGCAGGGTGAAGCTGGCTACACCTTC. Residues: CASSPGQGEAGYTF.

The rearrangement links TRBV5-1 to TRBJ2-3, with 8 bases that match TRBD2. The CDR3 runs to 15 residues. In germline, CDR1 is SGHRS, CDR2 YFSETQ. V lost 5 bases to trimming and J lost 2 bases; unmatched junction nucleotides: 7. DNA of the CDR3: TGCGCCAGCAGACGTTTAGCGGGGCTCACAGATACGCAGTATTTT. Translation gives CASRRLAGLTDTQYF.